This T cell receptor beta chain originates from a study of blood T cell repertoires in COVID-19. Study context: Nucleic acid was either cDNA or gDNA, and it came from T cells, B-cell-depleted T cells, or PBMCs.

Authors' data handling: From reference gene primer amplification, estimates of nucleated cell counts were derived. The table came from immunoSEQ multiplex PCR; TCRdb's copy has only in-frame clones and leaves some out. V, J and clone size reflect that table, while D and trimming were determined from the DNA. The table includes around 140,000 clones, roughly nine tenths detected once. Per the germline V gene, CDR1 is MDHEN and CDR2 is SYDVKM. V lost 5 bases, J lost 1 base, and 9 bases stayed unmatched. The length of the CDR3 is 16 residues. The TCR originated in a man between 18 and 29 years old with COVID-19, enrolled during active disease. Material: peripheral blood. The V call is TRBV28, the J call TRBJ2-7; 9 bases match TRBD2. CDR3 residues: CASSALGSGRSYEQYF. CDR3 bases: TGTGCCAGCAGTGCCCTGGGTAGCGGGAGATCCTACGAGCAGTACTTC.